This entry describes one TCR beta chain. As yet, its antigen is unknown. The sample originates from a study of cytomegalovirus exposure and HLA in healthy donors. About the research overall: Earlier, fewer than 140 million unique TCR beta sequences were recovered from roughly 200 million T cells by an analysis. An early release of data contained approximately 85 million unique TCRs, which came from HLA-typed donors.

Researchers ran the PCR with 60 Vbeta and 13 Jbeta primers. Measured with immunoSEQ multiplex PCR; TCRdb has only the in-frame clones, and not every one. Of 100,000 to 120,000 clones listed, around 85% are singletons. V dropped 8 bases and J dropped 1 base, with 6 bases sitting between them. Germline V CDR1 and CDR2: SGHDN, FVKESK. The CDR3 sequence is 12 residues long. Study results and caveats: Sequencing artifact likely explains a cluster of highly shared sequence variants.

The sequenced material came from PBMCs. The chain uses TRBV14 and TRBJ2-1; possibly TRBD2 for D (6 bases). This TCR came from a man aged 25-45 years in good health and CMV-seropositive. CDR3 residues: CASGTSYNEQFF. Written as DNA, the CDR3 is TGTGCCAGCGGGACTTCCTACAATGAGCAGTTCTTC.